The sequence of this T cell receptor (beta chain) was determined in a study of shared clonotypes between healthy human individuals. Whole-study findings and limits: The donor pool, a small one, limited the genetic and exposure-history diversity represented.

Replicate PCRs run on unsorted PBMC used 250 to 300 ng DNA, which was 30,000 or so T cell genomes. Sequenced by immunoSEQ multiplex PCR; TCRdb stores in-frame clones only, minus some. The sample records hundreds of thousands of clones, around 78% being singletons. About this clone itself: The antigen is unknown.

CDR1 and CDR2 from the germline V gene are SEHNR and FQNEAQ (reference sequence). This CDR3 has 15 amino acids. Trimming took 7 bases from V and 0 from J; bases not matched to a gene: 6. Unsorted samples relied on tens of millions of PBMCs, which served as the source of genomic DNA. J is TRBJ2-7 and V is TRBV7-9; 10 nucleotides line up with TRBD2. Material for sequencing was PBMCs. The TCR sequence derives from a middle-aged woman in good health. Some clones in this sample may be carry-over from other donors' samples. Written as DNA, the CDR3 is TGTGCCAGCACCAAGACTAGCGGGTTCTCCTACGAGCAGTACTTC. It translates to CASTKTSGFSYEQYF.